The entry below gives a single T cell receptor beta chain sequence along with its context. Original methodology: Nucleated cell counts were estimated from reference gene primer amplification. Assay: immunoSEQ multiplex PCR; the TCRdb copy retains only in-frame clones and omits some. From that table come the V and J calls and clone size; the DNA was used to work out D and trimming. In the table there are nearly 200,000 clones, roughly 80% of which are singletons. The germline V gene encodes CDR1 LNHDA and CDR2 SQIVND (reference sequence). V was clipped by 4 bases and J by 3 bases, with 7 bases between them. The CDR3 totals 13 residues. This sample stems from a study of blood T cell repertoires in COVID-19. Overall study: Samples came from the United States, Italy and Spain, spanning acute and convalescent COVID-19. T cells, B-cell-depleted T cells, or PBMCs provided the cDNA or gDNA that served as material.

Seattle patients were enrolled during active infection and followed longitudinally. The rearrangement uses TRBV19 and TRBJ1-5; TRBD1 is a possible D gene (5 bases). The clonotype comes from a man aged 55 to 70 with COVID-19, enrolled during active disease. The sample was peripheral blood. The CDR3 here is CASSRGVNQPQHF. Written as DNA, the CDR3 is TGTGCCAGTAGTAGGGGGGTCAATCAGCCCCAGCATTTT.